This T cell receptor beta chain was recorded in a study of response to subunit inactivated influenza vaccine. Study observations and caveats: It was the authors' suggestion that each seasonal influenza vaccination recruits few new T cells.

The CDR3 runs 15 residues. Germline V gene lookup returns CDR1 LNHNV and CDR2 YYDKDF (reference sequence). The V and J ends lost 4 bases and 3 bases, in that order; junction bases with no gene match: 5. TCRdb ran MiXCR on the RT-PCR reads and lists one entry per CDR3 protein. The table records around 540,000 distinct CDR3 sequences, 12% of them present only once. This clonotype appeared many times. No antigen is known for it. This clonotype was obtained from a man aged 50 to 59 who received an inactivated influenza vaccine. Sequenced material: PBMCs from blood, taken on the day of vaccination. The chain carries TRBV15 and TRBJ2-2, with TRBD1 identical over 7 bases. The CDR3 loop reads CATSKTGIHTGELFF. The DNA of the CDR3 is TGTGCCACCAGCAAGACAGGGATTCACACCGGGGAGCTGTTTTTT.